This entry lists 2 T cell receptor beta chains sequenced from one sample in a study of control samples from healthy donors and cancer patients. Assay: immunoSEQ multiplex PCR; the TCRdb copy retains only in-frame clones and omits some. The sample has some 120,000 clones, over 75% seen once. Sequencing was performed on blood. The receptors shown here come from a man aged 18 to 29 in good health.

This rearrangement joins TRBV7-9 to TRBJ1-1, with 7 positions matching TRBD1. V was pared by 5 bases and J by 1 base, with 10 bases of the junction left unmatched. Germline V gene lookup returns CDR1 SEHNR and CDR2 FQNEAQ (reference sequence). The length of the CDR3 is 16 residues. The CDR3 loop is CASSPKTGTPNTEAFF. The CDR3 bases are TGTGCCAGCAGCCCCAAGACAGGGACTCCGAACACTGAAGCTTTCTTT.

The rearrangement uses TRBV2 and TRBJ2-7, with D unresolved. The germline V gene encodes CDR1 SNHLY and CDR2 FYNNEI. The CDR3 has 13 amino acids. V dropped 5 bases and J dropped 4 bases, with 12 bases sitting between them. The CDR3, as DNA: TGTGCCAGCAGTTCCTTAAAAGGGTACGAGCAGTACTTC. Residues: CASSSLKGYEQYF.